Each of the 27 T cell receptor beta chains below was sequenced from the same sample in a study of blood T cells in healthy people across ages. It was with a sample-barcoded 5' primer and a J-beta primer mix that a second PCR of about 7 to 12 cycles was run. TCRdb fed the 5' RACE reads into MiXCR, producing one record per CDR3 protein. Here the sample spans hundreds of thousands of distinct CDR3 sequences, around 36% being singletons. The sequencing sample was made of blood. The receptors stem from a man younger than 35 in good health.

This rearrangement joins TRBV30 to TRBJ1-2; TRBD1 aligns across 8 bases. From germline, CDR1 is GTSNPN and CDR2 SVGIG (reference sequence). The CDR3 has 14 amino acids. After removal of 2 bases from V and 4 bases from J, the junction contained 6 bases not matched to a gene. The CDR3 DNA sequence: TGTGCCTGGAGTACACCGGGACAGGTCTATGGCTACACCTTC. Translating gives CAWSTPGQVYGYTF. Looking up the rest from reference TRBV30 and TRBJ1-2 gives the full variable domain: SQTIHQWPATLVQPVGSPLSLECTVEGTSNPNLYWYRQAAGRGLQLLFYSVGIGQISSEVPQNLSASRPQDRQFILSSKKLLLSDSGFYLCAWSTPGQVYGYTFGSGTRLTVV.

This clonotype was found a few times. This CDR3 is CASSLARLAGGGRSGELFF. CDR3 in DNA: TGTGCCAGCAGCTTAGCCCGACTAGCGGGGGGCGGGCGGTCCGGGGAGCTGTTTTTT. The genes are TRBV7-2 and TRBJ2-2, with TRBD2 matching 13 bases. The length of the CDR3 is 19 residues. V lost 0 bases and J lost 6; bases outside the gene matches: 10. Germline CDR1 SGHTA, CDR2 FQGNSA.

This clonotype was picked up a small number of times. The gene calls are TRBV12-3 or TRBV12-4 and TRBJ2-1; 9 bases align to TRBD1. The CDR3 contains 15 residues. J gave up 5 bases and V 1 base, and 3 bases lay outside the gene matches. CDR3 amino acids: CASSLGGQGNNEQFF. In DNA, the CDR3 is TGTGCCAGCAGTTTAGGGGGACAGGGTAACAATGAGCAGTTCTTC.

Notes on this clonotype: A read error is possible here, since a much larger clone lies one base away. The CDR3 here is CASSVWGAREQYF. The CDR3 nucleotides are TGTGCCAGCAGTGTTTGGGGGGCGAGGGAGCAGTACTTC. The chain links TRBV12-3 or TRBV12-4 to TRBJ2-5; either TRBD1 or TRBD2 may supply D (6 bases each). The CDR3 covers 13 residues. Between the trimmed V and J ends, which lost 5 bases and 11 bases, there was a span of 18 bases.

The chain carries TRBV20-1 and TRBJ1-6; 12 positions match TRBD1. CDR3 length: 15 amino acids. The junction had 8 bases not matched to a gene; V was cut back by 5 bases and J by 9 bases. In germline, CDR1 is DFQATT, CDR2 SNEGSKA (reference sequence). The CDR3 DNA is TGCAGTGCTTTTATTAGGGACAGGGGGCTTTCACCCCTCCACTTT. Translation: CSAFIRDRGLSPLHF.

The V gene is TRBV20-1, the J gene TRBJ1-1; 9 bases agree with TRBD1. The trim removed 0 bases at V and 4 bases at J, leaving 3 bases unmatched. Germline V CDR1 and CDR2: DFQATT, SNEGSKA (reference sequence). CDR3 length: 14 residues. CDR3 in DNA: TGCAGTGCTAGAGAGGGGGACAGGGCCACTGAAGCTTTCTTT. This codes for CSAREGDRATEAFF.

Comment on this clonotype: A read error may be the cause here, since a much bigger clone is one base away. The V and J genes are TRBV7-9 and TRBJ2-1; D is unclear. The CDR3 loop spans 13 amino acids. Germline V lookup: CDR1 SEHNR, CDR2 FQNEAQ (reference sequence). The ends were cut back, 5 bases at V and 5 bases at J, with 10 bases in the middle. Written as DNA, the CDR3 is TGTGCCAGCAGCGTAGGAACAGACAATGAGCAGTTCTTC. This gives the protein CASSVGTDNEQFF.

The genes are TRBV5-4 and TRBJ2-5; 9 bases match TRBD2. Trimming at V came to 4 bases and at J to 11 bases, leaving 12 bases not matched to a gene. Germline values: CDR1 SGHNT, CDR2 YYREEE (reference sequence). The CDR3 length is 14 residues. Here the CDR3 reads CASSPPSGVSEQYF. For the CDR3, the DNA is TGTGCCAGCAGCCCACCTAGCGGGGTCTCTGAGCAGTACTTC.

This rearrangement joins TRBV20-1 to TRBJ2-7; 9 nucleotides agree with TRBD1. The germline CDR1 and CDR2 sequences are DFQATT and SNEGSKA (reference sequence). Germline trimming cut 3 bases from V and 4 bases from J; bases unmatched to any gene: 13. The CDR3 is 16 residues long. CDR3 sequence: CSASPLQGATRYEQYF. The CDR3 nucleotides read TGCAGTGCTAGCCCGCTACAGGGGGCGACCCGTTACGAGCAGTACTTC.

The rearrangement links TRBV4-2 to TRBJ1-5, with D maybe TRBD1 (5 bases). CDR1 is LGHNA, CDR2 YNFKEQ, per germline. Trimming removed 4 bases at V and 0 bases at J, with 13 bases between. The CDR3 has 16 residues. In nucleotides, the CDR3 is TGTGCCAGCAGCCCTGGGGCAGCTAATAGCAATCAGCCCCAGCATTTT. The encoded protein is CASSPGAANSNQPQHF.

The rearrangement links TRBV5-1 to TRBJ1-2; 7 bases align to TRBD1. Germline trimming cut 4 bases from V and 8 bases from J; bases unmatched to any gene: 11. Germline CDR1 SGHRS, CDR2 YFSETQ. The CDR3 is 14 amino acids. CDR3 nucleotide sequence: TGCGCCAGCAGCGGATTACAGGGGATCAAGGGCTACACCTTC. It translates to CASSGLQGIKGYTF.

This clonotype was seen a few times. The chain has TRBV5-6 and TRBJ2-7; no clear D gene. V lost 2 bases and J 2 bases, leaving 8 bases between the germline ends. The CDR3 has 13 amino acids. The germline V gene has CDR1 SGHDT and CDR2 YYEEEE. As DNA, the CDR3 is TGTGCCAGCAGCTTTGTTTGGACCTACGAGCAGTACTTC. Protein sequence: CASSFVWTYEQYF.

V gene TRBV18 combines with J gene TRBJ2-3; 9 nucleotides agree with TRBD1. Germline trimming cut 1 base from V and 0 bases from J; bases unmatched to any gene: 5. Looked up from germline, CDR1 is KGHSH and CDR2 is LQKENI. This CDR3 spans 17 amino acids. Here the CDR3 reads CASSPRSTGGSTDTQYF. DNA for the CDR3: TGTGCCAGCTCACCACGTTCGACAGGGGGTAGCACAGATACGCAGTATTTT.

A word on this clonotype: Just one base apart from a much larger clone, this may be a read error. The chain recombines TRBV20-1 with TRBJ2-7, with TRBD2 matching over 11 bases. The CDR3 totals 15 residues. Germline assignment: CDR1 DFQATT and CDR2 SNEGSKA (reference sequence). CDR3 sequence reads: CSARRLAGSSYEHYF. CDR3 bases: TGCAGTGCTAGAAGACTAGCGGGGAGCTCCTACGAGCATTACTTC.

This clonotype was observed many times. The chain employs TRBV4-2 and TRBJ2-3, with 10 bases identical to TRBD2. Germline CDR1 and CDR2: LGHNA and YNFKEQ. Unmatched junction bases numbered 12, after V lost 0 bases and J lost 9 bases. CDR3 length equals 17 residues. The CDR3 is CASSQDNGLADGRTQYF. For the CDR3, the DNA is TGTGCCAGCAGCCAAGATAACGGACTAGCGGACGGGAGAACGCAGTATTTT.

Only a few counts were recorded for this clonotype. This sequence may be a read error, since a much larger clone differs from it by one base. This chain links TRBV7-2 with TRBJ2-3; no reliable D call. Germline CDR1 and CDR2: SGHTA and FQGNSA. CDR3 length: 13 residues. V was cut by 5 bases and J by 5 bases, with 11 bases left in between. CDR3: CASSVTRLDTQYF. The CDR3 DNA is TGTGCCAGCAGCGTAACTCGGTTAGATACGCAGTATTTT.

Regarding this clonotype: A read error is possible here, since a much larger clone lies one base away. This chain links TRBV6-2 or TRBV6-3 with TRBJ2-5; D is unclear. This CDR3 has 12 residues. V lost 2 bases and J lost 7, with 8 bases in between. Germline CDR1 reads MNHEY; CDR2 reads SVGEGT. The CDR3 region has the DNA TGTGCCAGCAGTTACGGGGTAGGGACCCAGTACTTC. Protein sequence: CASSYGVGTQYF.

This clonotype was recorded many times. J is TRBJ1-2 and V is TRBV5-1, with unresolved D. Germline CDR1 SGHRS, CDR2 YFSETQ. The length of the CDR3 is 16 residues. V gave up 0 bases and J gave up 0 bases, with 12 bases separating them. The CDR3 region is CASSLDPAASNYGYTF. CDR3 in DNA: TGCGCCAGCAGCTTGGATCCGGCAGCTTCTAACTATGGCTACACCTTC.

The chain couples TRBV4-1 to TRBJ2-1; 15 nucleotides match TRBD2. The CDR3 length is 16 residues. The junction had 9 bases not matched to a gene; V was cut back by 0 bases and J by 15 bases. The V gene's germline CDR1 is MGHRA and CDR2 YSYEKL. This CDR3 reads CASSQDRGLAGGLRFF. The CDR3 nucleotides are TGCGCCAGCAGCCAAGATCGGGGACTAGCGGGGGGCCTAAGGTTCTTC.

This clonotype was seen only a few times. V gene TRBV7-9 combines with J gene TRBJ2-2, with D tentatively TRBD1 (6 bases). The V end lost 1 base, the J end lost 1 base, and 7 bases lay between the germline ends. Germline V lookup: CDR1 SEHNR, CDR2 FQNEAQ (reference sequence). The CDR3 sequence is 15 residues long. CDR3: CASSLVDRNTGELFF. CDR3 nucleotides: TGTGCCAGCAGCTTAGTGGACAGGAACACCGGGGAGCTGTTTTTT.

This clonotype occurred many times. CDR3 residues: CASSLTSSYEQYF. As DNA, the CDR3 is TGCGCCAGCAGCTTGACCTCTTCCTACGAGCAGTACTTC. This chain uses TRBV5-1 with TRBJ2-7; unclear D gene. The CDR3 length is 13 residues. V was trimmed by 1 base and J by 1 base, leaving 6 bases between them. Germline-derived CDR1 and CDR2 are SGHRS and YFSETQ.

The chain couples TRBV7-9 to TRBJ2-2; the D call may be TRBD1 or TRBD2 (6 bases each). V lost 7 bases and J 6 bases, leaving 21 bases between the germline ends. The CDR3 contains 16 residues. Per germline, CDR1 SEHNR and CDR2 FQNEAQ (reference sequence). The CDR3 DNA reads TGTGCCAGCACCCCTCAGCCCGGGGGCGGTTCCGGGGAGCTGTTTTTT. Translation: CASTPQPGGGSGELFF. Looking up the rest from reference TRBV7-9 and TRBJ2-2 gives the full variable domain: DTGVSQNPRHKITKRGQNVTFRCDPISEHNRLYWYRQTLGQGPEFLTYFQNEAQLEKSRLLSDRFSAERPKGSFSTLEIQRTEQGDSAMYLCASTPQPGGGSGELFFGEGSRLTVL.

The CDR3: CATSRGKASDTEAFF. CDR3 sequence (DNA): TGTGCCACCAGCAGAGGGAAGGCTTCGGACACTGAAGCTTTCTTT. This sequence joins TRBV15 and TRBJ1-1; no reliable D call. The ends were cut back, 1 base at V and 3 bases at J, with 12 bases in the middle. This CDR3 comprises 15 residues. Germline CDR1 and CDR2: LNHNV and YYDKDF (reference sequence).

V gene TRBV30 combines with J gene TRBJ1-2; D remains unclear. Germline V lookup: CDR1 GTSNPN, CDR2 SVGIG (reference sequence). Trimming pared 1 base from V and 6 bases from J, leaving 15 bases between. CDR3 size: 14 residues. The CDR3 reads CAWSASGSTNGYTF. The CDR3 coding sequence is TGTGCCTGGAGTGCCAGCGGCAGCACAAATGGCTACACCTTC.

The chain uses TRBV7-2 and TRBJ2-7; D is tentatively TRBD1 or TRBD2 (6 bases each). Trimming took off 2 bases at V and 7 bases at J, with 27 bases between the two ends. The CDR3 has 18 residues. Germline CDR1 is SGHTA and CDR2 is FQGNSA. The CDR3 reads CASSLPRFWGAGDNEQYF. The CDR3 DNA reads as TGTGCCAGCAGCTTACCCCGTTTCTGGGGGGCCGGGGACAATGAGCAGTACTTC.

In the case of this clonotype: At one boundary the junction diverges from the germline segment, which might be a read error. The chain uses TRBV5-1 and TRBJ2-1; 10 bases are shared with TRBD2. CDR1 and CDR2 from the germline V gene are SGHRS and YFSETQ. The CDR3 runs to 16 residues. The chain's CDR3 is CASSSVKRGGYNERFF. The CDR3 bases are TGCGCCAGCAGCAGTGTAAAGCGGGGGGGCTACAATGAGCGGTTCTTC.

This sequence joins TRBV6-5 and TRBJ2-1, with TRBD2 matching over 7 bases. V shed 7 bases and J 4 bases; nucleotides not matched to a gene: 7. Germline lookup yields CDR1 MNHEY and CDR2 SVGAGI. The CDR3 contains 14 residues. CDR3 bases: TGTGCCAGCATCCGGGAGCGGGGATACAATGAGCAGTTCTTC. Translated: CASIRERGYNEQFF.